This note documents a single T cell receptor beta chain sequence. Antigen specificity is unknown. CDR3 length: 15 amino acids. With 1 base clipped from V and 6 bases from J, the junction kept 2 bases outside the gene matches. Per germline, CDR1 LNHNV and CDR2 YYDKDF (reference sequence). This sample was taken from a study of identical twins. Study results and limitations: Models, which agreed with sharing between unrelated individuals, nonetheless underestimated the out-of-frame TCR alpha sharing seen in monozygotic twins.

TCRdb reanalysed the 5' RACE reads using MiXCR and keeps one entry per CDR3 protein. This table holds about 530,000 distinct CDR3 sequences, about a fifth found once. The same data also went into a second study, on yellow fever vaccine responses in identical twins.

The chain employs TRBV15 and TRBJ2-1, with 11 bases matching TRBD1. The TCR was taken from a young woman in good health. Specimen: CD4+ T cells sorted from blood. CDR3 coding DNA: TGTGCCACCAGCAGAGCCGGGACAGGGGGCAATGAGCAGTTCTTC. Encoded protein: CATSRAGTGGNEQFF.